These 21 T cell receptor beta chains were all obtained from the same sample, sequenced in a study of blood T cell repertoires in COVID-19. This table comes from immunoSEQ multiplex PCR, and its TCRdb copy is limited to in-frame clones, with some not included. The sample holds hundreds of thousands of clones, approximately 88% seen once. Sequencing used peripheral blood. The source of these receptors is a woman in her forties or fifties with active or convalescent COVID-19.

This chain links TRBV19 with TRBJ1-1, with TRBD1 identical over 8 bases. CDR3 size: 16 residues. J lost 3 bases, V lost 5 bases, and 11 bases had no gene match. The germline gives CDR1 LNHDA, CDR2 SQIVND (reference sequence). Here the CDR3 DNA reads TGTGCCAGTAGTTCCCCCCGACAGGGGTGGGACACTGAAGCTTTCTTT. Translating it yields CASSSPRQGWDTEAFF.

The rearrangement uses TRBV7-9 and TRBJ1-4; weak D call: TRBD1 (5 bases). This CDR3 is 15 amino acids long. Trimming took 5 bases from V and 5 from J, leaving 15 bases between them. Looked up from germline, CDR1 is SEHNR and CDR2 is FQNEAQ (reference sequence). The CDR3 reads CASSGRTTANEKLFF. The CDR3 region has the DNA TGTGCCAGCAGCGGGAGGACAACGGCAAATGAAAAACTGTTTTTT.

This rearrangement joins TRBV19 to TRBJ1-1, with D perhaps matching TRBD1 (5 bases). Trimming took 0 bases from V and 0 from J, leaving 8 bases between them. From germline, CDR1 is LNHDA and CDR2 SQIVND (reference sequence). The CDR3 totals 15 residues. CDR3 amino acids: CASSIDGTMNTEAFF. The CDR3, as DNA: TGTGCCAGTAGTATAGATGGGACTATGAACACTGAAGCTTTCTTT.

The chain couples TRBV12-3 or TRBV12-4 to TRBJ2-1; tentative D call: TRBD2 (5 bases). V dropped 3 bases and J dropped 7 bases, with 7 bases sitting between them. This CDR3 spans 12 amino acids. As DNA, the CDR3 is TGTGCCAGCAGTTTTGGCGGGAATGAGCAGTTCTTC. Encoded protein: CASSFGGNEQFF.

The V and J genes are TRBV18 and TRBJ2-3; D unclear. Trimming removed 5 bases at V and 1 base at J, with 7 bases between. This CDR3 is 13 amino acids long. Germline lookup yields CDR1 KGHSH and CDR2 LQKENI. The CDR3 sequence is CASSFLGTDTQYF. CDR3 sequence (DNA): TGTGCCAGCTCATTTCTAGGCACAGATACGCAGTATTTT. The full variable domain, with the rest looked up from reference TRBV18 and TRBJ2-3, is NAGVMQNPRHLVRRRGQEARLRCSPMKGHSHVYWYRQLPEEGLKFMVYLQKENIIDESGMPKERFSAEFPKEGPSILRIQQVVRGDSAAYFCASSFLGTDTQYFGPGTRLTVL.

This sequence joins TRBV6-2 or TRBV6-3 and TRBJ2-7; no definite D call. CDR1 is MNHEY and CDR2 is SVGEGT in the germline V gene. V lost 6 bases, J lost 3 bases, and 12 bases lay in between. The CDR3 is made up of 13 amino acids. CDR3 coding DNA: TGTGCCAGCAGCAGGAACAGCTTCTACGAGCAGTACTTC. This sequence encodes CASSRNSFYEQYF.

The chain uses TRBV5-1 and TRBJ1-4; no firm D call. CDR3 length equals 19 residues. Trimming removed 0 bases at V and 8 bases at J, with 26 bases between. Germline-derived CDR1 and CDR2 are SGHRS and YFSETQ. CDR3 nucleotide sequence: TGCGCCAGCAGCTTGGGACTCCTCCCGGATCGGTATTCCGGCGAAAAACTGTTTTTT. Translated, it gives CASSLGLLPDRYSGEKLFF. Full variable domain (rest looked up from reference TRBV5-1 and TRBJ1-4): KAGVTQTPRYLIKTRGQQVTLSCSPISGHRSVSWYQQTPGQGLQFLFEYFSETQRNKGNFPGRFSGRQFSNSRSEMNVSTLELGDSALYLCASSLGLLPDRYSGEKLFFGSGTQLSVL.

The chain recombines TRBV12-5 with TRBJ2-3; TRBD2 aligns across 10 bases. Trimming cost V 2 bases and J 4 bases; bases outside gene matches: 3. Germline CDR1 and CDR2: LGHNT and FRNRAP. The CDR3 loop spans 15 amino acids. CDR3 DNA sequence: TGTGCTAGTGGTTTGAGGACTAGCGGACCAGATACGCAGTATTTT. It translates to CASGLRTSGPDTQYF.

The chain uses TRBV28 and TRBJ1-5; D remains ambiguous. CDR1 is MDHEN and CDR2 is SYDVKM in the germline V gene. The CDR3 is 14 residues long. The V and J ends lost 8 bases and 2 bases respectively, with 13 bases between them. CDR3 protein: CASGRRDGNQPQHF. In nucleotides, the CDR3 is TGTGCCAGCGGAAGGCGGGATGGCAATCAGCCCCAGCATTTT. Drawing the rest from reference TRBV28 and TRBJ1-5, the complete variable domain is DVKVTQSSRYLVKRTGEKVFLECVQDMDHENMFWYRQDPGLGLRLIYFSYDVKMKEKGDIPEGYSVSREKKERFSLILESASTNQTSMYLCASGRRDGNQPQHFGDGTRLSIL.

CDR3 nucleotide sequence: TGTGCCAGCAGTTACTCGAGCAGACAAAGGAATTCACCCCTCCACTTT. It yields the protein CASSYSSRQRNSPLHF. V usage is TRBV6-5 and J usage is TRBJ1-6; D is unclear. The CDR3 is made up of 16 amino acids. CDR1 and CDR2 from the germline V gene are MNHEY and SVGAGI. Trimming pared 0 bases from V and 7 bases from J, leaving 13 bases between.

This clone was seen only once. This rearrangement joins TRBV10-2 to TRBJ2-5; D is unclear. The length of the CDR3 is 13 residues. The V and J ends lost 5 bases and 4 bases respectively, with 11 bases between them. Per germline, CDR1 WSHSY and CDR2 SAAADI. The CDR3 protein is CASSSTNPETQYF. CDR3 nucleotides: TGCGCCAGCAGTAGCACGAATCCAGAGACCCAGTACTTC.

V and J are TRBV6-6 and TRBJ1-1, with D maybe TRBD1 (6 bases). V lost 2 bases and J lost 8, with 6 bases in between. Germline-derived CDR1 and CDR2 are MNHNY and SVGAGI (reference sequence). The CDR3 is 11 amino acids. DNA of the CDR3: TGTGCCAGCAGTTACGGGACAGAAGCTTTCTTT. Translated, it gives CASSYGTEAFF.

The J gene is TRBJ1-2, the V gene TRBV15; TRBD1 agrees at 8 bases. Trimming at V came to 1 base and at J to 4 bases, leaving 5 bases not matched to a gene. The CDR3 is made up of 15 amino acids. Germline V gives CDR1 LNHNV, CDR2 YYDKDF (reference sequence). This CDR3 reads CATSRGTGGGYGYTF. The CDR3 region has the DNA TGTGCCACCAGCAGAGGAACAGGGGGAGGCTATGGCTACACCTTC.

This sequence joins TRBV10-3 and TRBJ1-1; TRBD1 agrees at 7 bases. Germline V gives CDR1 ENHRY, CDR2 SYGVKD. There are 14 residues in the CDR3. After removal of 9 bases from V and 4 bases from J, the junction contained 11 bases not matched to a gene. The CDR3 DNA sequence: TGTGCCATTATACAGGGGCCCCTGAGCACTGAAGCTTTCTTT. It translates to CAIIQGPLSTEAFF.

The chain combines TRBV7-3 with TRBJ2-6, with a possible D match to TRBD1 (6 bases). The CDR3 consists of 14 residues. The germline CDR1 and CDR2 sequences are SGHTA and FQGTGA. With 0 bases removed from V and 13 bases from J, the gap between germline ends came to 13 bases. CDR3 sequence: CASSLTPGAGVLTF. Written as DNA, the CDR3 is TGTGCCAGCAGCTTAACCCCAGGGGCAGGTGTCCTGACTTTC.

The J gene is TRBJ1-1, the V gene TRBV30, with a tentative D call TRBD1 (6 bases). CDR3 length: 13 residues. V was trimmed by 6 bases and J by 7 bases, leaving 18 bases between them. Per the germline V gene, CDR1 is GTSNPN and CDR2 is SVGIG (reference sequence). The CDR3 here is CACLGAGEGEAFF. In nucleotides, the CDR3 is TGTGCCTGCCTTGGGGCAGGGGAAGGTGAAGCTTTCTTT.

The genes are TRBV5-1 and TRBJ2-3; 8 bases are a match to TRBD2. Germline V CDR1 and CDR2: SGHRS, YFSETQ. The CDR3 spans 16 residues. V was pared by 0 bases and J by 2 bases, with 5 bases of the junction left unmatched. In nucleotides, the CDR3 is TGCGCCAGCAGCTTGGGTGGCGGGGGGATCACAGATACGCAGTATTTT. This encodes CASSLGGGGITDTQYF.

The chain employs TRBV2 and TRBJ1-1, with D possibly matching TRBD1 (5 bases). Deletions cut 8 bases from V and 6 bases from J, with 22 bases between. The V gene's germline CDR1 is SNHLY and CDR2 FYNNEI. The CDR3 spans 15 residues. CDR3: CASVESGGDKAEAFF. The CDR3 DNA reads as TGTGCCAGCGTCGAGTCGGGGGGAGACAAGGCTGAAGCTTTCTTT.

The J gene is TRBJ1-1, the V gene TRBV5-5; TRBD1 might be the D (6 bases). Per germline, CDR1 SGHKS and CDR2 YYEKEE (reference sequence). The V end was cut by 1 base, the J end by 3 bases, with 22 bases between. The CDR3 spans 18 residues. CDR3 sequence reads: CASSLLWVLQGGDTEAFF. As DNA, the CDR3 is TGTGCCAGCAGCTTGTTGTGGGTTCTACAGGGTGGGGACACTGAAGCTTTCTTT.

A few counts support this clone. In nucleotides, the CDR3 is TGTGCCAGCACTTCCCAGGGGCTTGGCTACACCTTC. Residues: CASTSQGLGYTF. The chain combines TRBV28 with TRBJ1-2; tentative D call: TRBD1 (6 bases). Germline CDR1 MDHEN, CDR2 SYDVKM. Between the trimmed V and J ends, which lost 7 bases and 7 bases, there was a span of 13 bases. The CDR3 contains 12 residues.

The V gene is TRBV6-2 or TRBV6-3, the J gene TRBJ1-2, with 7 positions matching TRBD1. V lost 5 bases and J lost 6; bases outside the gene matches: 6. Germline V lookup: CDR1 MNHEY, CDR2 SVGEGT. CDR3 length: 13 residues. The CDR3 spells CASSPTGNHGYTF. CDR3 in DNA: TGTGCCAGCAGTCCGACAGGGAACCATGGCTACACCTTC.